The next 7 T cell receptor beta chains were all read from a single sample in a study of shared clonotypes between healthy human individuals. Assay: immunoSEQ multiplex PCR; the TCRdb copy retains only in-frame clones and omits some. The data hold under 2.5 million clones, with roughly 92% observed a single time. Sequenced sample: naive CD4+ T cells from PBMCs. Subset given: CD45RA+ positively selected. Receptors were obtained from a man aged 18 to 29 in good health. Some clones in this sample may be carry-over from other donors' samples.

The chain is built from TRBV6-5 and TRBJ1-2; 7 bases match TRBD1. The CDR3 totals 14 residues. Germline CDR1 is MNHEY and CDR2 is SVGAGI. V lost 4 bases, J lost 4 bases, and 6 bases stayed unmatched. CDR3 coding DNA: TGTGCCAGCAGTTGGGGACAGACAGGCTATGGCTACACCTTC. Protein product: CASSWGQTGYGYTF.

This chain links TRBV2 with TRBJ2-1, with D uncertain. CDR1 and CDR2 (germline): SNHLY, FYNNEI. The CDR3 extends over 15 amino acids. With 2 bases removed from V and 0 bases from J, the gap between germline ends came to 8 bases. The CDR3 region is CASSEPWSSYNEQFF. CDR3 coding DNA: TGTGCCAGCAGTGAACCCTGGAGCTCCTACAATGAGCAGTTCTTC.

The chain couples TRBV7-9 to TRBJ2-7; 16 bases align to TRBD2. The CDR3 length is 17 residues. V gave up 4 bases and J gave up 3 bases; unmatched junction bases: 6. The germline V gene has CDR1 SEHNR and CDR2 FQNEAQ (reference sequence). For the CDR3, the DNA is TGTGCCAGCAGCTCGGGACTAGCGGGAGGGATTATCTACGAGCAGTACTTC. This sequence encodes CASSSGLAGGIIYEQYF.

The chain couples TRBV7-6 to TRBJ2-3, with D perhaps TRBD2 (5 bases). Germline V CDR1 and CDR2: SGHVS, FNYEAQ. V was clipped by 4 bases and J by 7 bases, with 9 bases between them. The CDR3 has 12 residues. The CDR3 loop is CASSSGGYTQYF. CDR3 bases: TGTGCCAGCAGCTCTGGAGGCTATACGCAGTATTTT.

The chain couples TRBV5-4 to TRBJ2-1; 8 bases align to TRBD1. This CDR3 comprises 14 residues. V trimming: 0 bases; J trimming: 7 bases; junction bases outside the gene matches: 3. Germline CDR1 reads SGHNT; CDR2 reads YYREEE (reference sequence). The CDR3 nucleotides are TGTGCCAGCAGCTTGGCAGGACAGGGTAATGAGCAGTTCTTC. Its translation is CASSLAGQGNEQFF.

A note on this clone: The sample contains more than one DNA sequence encoding this CDR3. The V gene is TRBV28, the J gene TRBJ1-2; 9 bases fit TRBD1. Losses at the gene ends were 6 bases for V and 6 bases for J; bases not matched to a gene: 8. The CDR3 is 14 residues long. The V gene's germline CDR1 is MDHEN and CDR2 SYDVKM. Here the CDR3 DNA reads TGTGCCAGCAGCCCAGGACAGGGGACGAATGGCTACACCTTC. This translates into CASSPGQGTNGYTF.

The V gene is TRBV5-1, the J gene TRBJ2-5; 10 bases are a match to TRBD2. J lost 4 bases, V lost 4 bases, and 7 bases had no gene match. Germline V gene data show CDR1 as SGHRS and CDR2 as YFSETQ. The CDR3 has 15 amino acids. The CDR3 sequence is CASSPTIAGGETQYF. CDR3 nucleotides: TGCGCCAGCAGCCCGACAATAGCGGGAGGAGAGACCCAGTACTTC.